The TCR beta chain under discussion was sequenced for a study of neurological immune-mediated disorders. TCRdb re-derived calls from the 5' RACE reads in MiXCR, one entry per CDR3 protein. The sample contains some 80,000 distinct CDR3 sequences, 4.3% of which appear only once. This CDR3 is built from 16 residues. From germline, CDR1 is LGHDT and CDR2 YNNKEL (reference sequence). Trimming shortened V by 3 bases and J by 0 bases, and 12 bases separated the two germline ends. The time point here: longitudinal time-point 3. This clonotype was seen ten or more times. Input material: PBMCs. The chain couples TRBV3-1 to TRBJ1-3, with a possible D match to TRBD1 (6 bases). The TCR originated in a woman in her sixties or seventies with multiple sclerosis. CDR3 amino acids: CASSQKGGFSGNTIYF. The CDR3 nucleotides are TGTGCCAGCAGCCAGAAAGGGGGGTTCTCTGGAAACACCATATATTTT.